This T cell receptor (beta chain) is drawn from a study of cytomegalovirus exposure and HLA in healthy donors. This CDR3 is built from 15 residues. V lost 4 bases and J lost 3; bases outside the gene matches: 8. Germline V gives CDR1 SGHNT, CDR2 YENEEA. PCR amplification relied on 60 Vbeta primers (plus 13 Jbeta primers). Generated by immunoSEQ multiplex PCR, the TCRdb table keeps only in-frame clones and is missing some. The sample includes 200,000 or so clones, approximately 79% seen only once; the top ten take 1.7%. Sequencing used PBMCs. V is TRBV11-3 and J is TRBJ1-1; TRBD1 matches at 7 bases. The sequence was obtained from a man over 45 in good health and CMV-seronegative. This CDR3 reads CASSSNRGGYTEAFF. Written as DNA, the CDR3 is TGTGCCAGCAGCTCCAACAGGGGTGGGTACACTGAAGCTTTCTTT.